This is a list of T cell receptor beta chains from one sample in a study of blood T cells in healthy people across ages. TCRdb passed the 5' RACE reads through MiXCR, listing each CDR3 protein once. The sample contains 1.5 million to 2 million distinct CDR3 sequences, 30% to 40% of which appear only once. Sequenced input: blood. The receptors stem from a woman aged 30 to 39 in good health. Each CDR3 is given with its conserved first and last residue. The order of the fields is clone size, D gene, V gene, J gene, CDR3 DNA, CDR3 protein. The D gene is left open where the match is weak. Size is omitted from some rows. Given values are once, few, many or a class for expanded clones.

abundance: -; d_gene: -; v_gene: TRBV20-1; j_gene: TRBJ2-7; CDR3nt: TGCAGTGCTCTTGCACTAGGCAACGAGCAGTACTTC; CDR3aa: CSALALGNEQYF
abundance: -; d_gene: -; v_gene: TRBV5-1; j_gene: TRBJ2-1; CDR3nt: TGCGCCAGCAGCTTGGTCGGAGGGAGTGGGTCCTACAATGAGCAGTTCTTC; CDR3aa: CASSLVGGSGSYNEQFF
abundance: few; d_gene: TRBD2; v_gene: TRBV7-9; j_gene: TRBJ2-7; CDR3nt: TGTGCCAGCAGCCCCAGCGGGAGGGCCGCCGAGCAGTACTTC; CDR3aa: CASSPSGRAAEQYF
abundance: many; d_gene: -; v_gene: TRBV29-1; j_gene: TRBJ1-2; CDR3nt: TGCAGCGTTGAATCATCCCAGCCTTGGGACTATGGCTACACCTTC; CDR3aa: CSVESSQPWDYGYTF
abundance: many; d_gene: TRBD1; v_gene: TRBV20-1; j_gene: TRBJ2-7; CDR3nt: TGCAGTGCCATAGTTCCGGACAGGAGCTCCTACGAGCAGTACTTC; CDR3aa: CSAIVPDRSSYEQYF
abundance: few; d_gene: -; v_gene: TRBV10-3; j_gene: TRBJ2-3; CDR3nt: TGTGCCATCAGTGAAGGACGAATCACAGATACGCAGTATTTT; CDR3aa: CAISEGRITDTQYF
abundance: -; d_gene: -; v_gene: TRBV24-1; j_gene: TRBJ2-7; CDR3nt: TGTGCCACCCTAGCACCTTGGAGGCGACGATACTACGAGCAGTACTTC; CDR3aa: CATLAPWRRRYYEQYF
abundance: few; d_gene: -; v_gene: TRBV7-3; j_gene: TRBJ2-1; CDR3nt: TGTGCCAGCAGCTTAGCGCAGGGGGCGGGAGTAGTTAGGTTCTTC; CDR3aa: CASSLAQGAGVVRFF
abundance: -; d_gene: TRBD1; v_gene: TRBV12-3/TRBV12-4; j_gene: TRBJ1-2; CDR3nt: TGTACCAGTGCGATGTGGGGGGACAGGGTTCATGGCTACACCTTC; CDR3aa: CTSAMWGDRVHGYTF
abundance: few; d_gene: TRBD2; v_gene: TRBV6-1; j_gene: TRBJ2-5; CDR3nt: TGTGCCAGCAGGGAGAACGGGGGGGGGCAGACCCAGTACTTC; CDR3aa: CASRENGGGQTQYF
abundance: many; d_gene: -; v_gene: TRBV11-1; j_gene: TRBJ2-7; CDR3nt: TGCGCCAGCAGTCTTTCTCGGGGAGTCTACGAGCAGTACTTC; CDR3aa: CASSLSRGVYEQYF
abundance: many; d_gene: -; v_gene: TRBV7-2; j_gene: TRBJ2-5; CDR3nt: TGTGCCAGCAGCTTAAGTATGAAGACCCAGTACTTC; CDR3aa: CASSLSMKTQYF
abundance: -; d_gene: TRBD2; v_gene: TRBV12-3/TRBV12-4; j_gene: TRBJ2-3; CDR3nt: TGTGCCAGCAGTTTAGGTGCTAGCGGAGGCCCCACAGATACGCAGTATTTT; CDR3aa: CASSLGASGGPTDTQYF
abundance: few; d_gene: TRBD1; v_gene: TRBV2; j_gene: TRBJ2-7; CDR3nt: TGTGCCAGCAGTGTCCGGGACAGGTACTACGAGCAGTACTTC; CDR3aa: CASSVRDRYYEQYF
abundance: -; d_gene: TRBD2; v_gene: TRBV27; j_gene: TRBJ2-1; CDR3nt: TGTGCCAGCAGTCAAGTAGCGGGAGGGCCACTCAATGAGCAGTTCTTC; CDR3aa: CASSQVAGGPLNEQFF
abundance: -; d_gene: TRBD1; v_gene: TRBV20-1; j_gene: TRBJ1-5; CDR3nt: TGCAGTGCTAGATTTCGAAATGGACAGGTCAATCAGCCCCAGCATTTT; CDR3aa: CSARFRNGQVNQPQHF
abundance: many; d_gene: -; v_gene: TRBV20-1; j_gene: TRBJ2-1; CDR3nt: TGCAGTGCTAGAGAAAGAGTGGGTGACTACAATGAGCAGTTCTTC; CDR3aa: CSARERVGDYNEQFF
abundance: few; d_gene: TRBD2; v_gene: TRBV9; j_gene: TRBJ2-7; CDR3nt: TGTGCCAGCAGCGTTGGACTAGCGGGAGGGGTCTACGAGCAGTACTTC; CDR3aa: CASSVGLAGGVYEQYF
abundance: -; d_gene: -; v_gene: TRBV10-3; j_gene: TRBJ1-2; CDR3nt: TGTGCCATCAGTGAGACCAGCCTGATCTATGGCTACACCTTC; CDR3aa: CAISETSLIYGYTF
abundance: few; d_gene: -; v_gene: TRBV5-1; j_gene: TRBJ2-7; CDR3nt: TGCGCCAGCAGCTTGGATCCAGGAGGCAAAACCTACTCCTACGAGCAGTACTTC; CDR3aa: CASSLDPGGKTYSYEQYF
abundance: -; d_gene: -; v_gene: TRBV3-1; j_gene: TRBJ1-5; CDR3nt: TGTGCCAGCAGCCATGCGGTCGGCAATCAGCCCCAGCATTTT; CDR3aa: CASSHAVGNQPQHF
abundance: few; d_gene: -; v_gene: TRBV5-1; j_gene: TRBJ2-1; CDR3nt: TGCGCCAGCAGTCTGGTGTCCGGGAATGTGTACAATGAGCAGTTCTTC; CDR3aa: CASSLVSGNVYNEQFF
abundance: many; d_gene: TRBD1; v_gene: TRBV20-1; j_gene: TRBJ1-2; CDR3nt: TGCAGTGCTAGAGATCAGGGGGGCAATGGCTACACCTTC; CDR3aa: CSARDQGGNGYTF
abundance: few; d_gene: TRBD1; v_gene: TRBV9; j_gene: TRBJ2-3; CDR3nt: TGTGCCAGCAGCGGAAGGGACAGCAGCACAGATACGCAGTATTTT; CDR3aa: CASSGRDSSTDTQYF
abundance: -; d_gene: -; v_gene: TRBV7-2; j_gene: TRBJ1-1; CDR3nt: TGTGCCAGCAGCTTCCAGACCATGAACACTGAAGCTTTCTTT; CDR3aa: CASSFQTMNTEAFF
abundance: -; d_gene: -; v_gene: TRBV3-1; j_gene: TRBJ2-1; CDR3nt: TGTGCCAGCAGCCAAGATCGGGGCTTTACCAATGAGCAGTTCTTC; CDR3aa: CASSQDRGFTNEQFF
abundance: few; d_gene: TRBD1; v_gene: TRBV7-9; j_gene: TRBJ2-3; CDR3nt: TGTGCCAGCAGCCCGTCGACAGGGCCGAGCACAGATACGCAGTATTTT; CDR3aa: CASSPSTGPSTDTQYF
abundance: many; d_gene: -; v_gene: TRBV7-9; j_gene: TRBJ1-2; CDR3nt: TGCGCCAGCAGCTTGGGCCAGGGCCCTAACTATGGCTACACCTTC; CDR3aa: CASSLGQGPNYGYTF
abundance: few; d_gene: -; v_gene: TRBV12-3/TRBV12-4; j_gene: TRBJ1-5; CDR3nt: TGTGCCAGCACCTCAGCCCGGACAGGCAATCAGCCCCAGCATTTT; CDR3aa: CASTSARTGNQPQHF
abundance: once; d_gene: -; v_gene: TRBV12-3/TRBV12-4; j_gene: TRBJ1-4; CDR3nt: TGTGCCAGCAATAGTTTTGGGGAAAAACTGTTTTTT; CDR3aa: CASNSFGEKLFF
abundance: few; d_gene: -; v_gene: TRBV28; j_gene: TRBJ2-7; CDR3nt: TGTGCCAGCAAGTTATACGAGCAGTACTTC; CDR3aa: CASKLYEQYF
abundance: -; d_gene: TRBD2; v_gene: TRBV20-1; j_gene: TRBJ2-1; CDR3nt: TGCAGTACTAGAGATCCCAGCGGGAGCGGGAATGAGCAGTTCTTC; CDR3aa: CSTRDPSGSGNEQFF
abundance: -; d_gene: TRBD2; v_gene: TRBV20-1; j_gene: TRBJ2-2; CDR3nt: TGCAGTGCATTCACTAGCGGGGGGAACACCGGGGAGCTGTTTTTT; CDR3aa: CSAFTSGGNTGELFF
abundance: -; d_gene: -; v_gene: TRBV28; j_gene: TRBJ1-1; CDR3nt: TGTGCCAGCAGTTCCCTAGAAAACCAGACAATGAACACTGAAGCTTTCTTT; CDR3aa: CASSSLENQTMNTEAFF
abundance: -; d_gene: -; v_gene: TRBV3-1; j_gene: TRBJ2-6; CDR3nt: TGTGCCAGCAGCCAAGATCCGGTTAGGGCTGGGGCCAACGTCCTGACTTTC; CDR3aa: CASSQDPVRAGANVLTF
abundance: once; d_gene: TRBD2; v_gene: TRBV28; j_gene: TRBJ2-1; CDR3nt: TGTGCCAGCAGTTTACGAGGACTAGCGGGAGAGGAAAAACTTACCTACTACAATGAGCAGTTCTTC; CDR3aa: CASSLRGLAGEEKLTYYNEQFF
abundance: many; d_gene: TRBD1; v_gene: TRBV29-1; j_gene: TRBJ2-3; CDR3nt: TGCAGCTGCCGGGACAGGGGCACAGATACGCAGTATTTT; CDR3aa: CSCRDRGTDTQYF
abundance: few; d_gene: TRBD2; v_gene: TRBV27; j_gene: TRBJ2-7; CDR3nt: TGTGCCAGCAGGGGCGGGCCTACTAGCGGAGAGACCTACGAGCAGTACTTC; CDR3aa: CASRGGPTSGETYEQYF
abundance: few; d_gene: -; v_gene: TRBV5-1; j_gene: TRBJ2-6; CDR3nt: TGCGCCAGCAGGCCCGGAGGAGACAGCCCCTCTGGGGCCAACGTCCTGACTTTC; CDR3aa: CASRPGGDSPSGANVLTF
abundance: -; d_gene: -; v_gene: TRBV4-2; j_gene: TRBJ1-2; CDR3nt: TGTGCCAGCAGCCAAGATCTAAAAGGATTTGAGGGCTACACCTTC; CDR3aa: CASSQDLKGFEGYTF
abundance: -; d_gene: -; v_gene: TRBV5-1; j_gene: TRBJ2-7; CDR3nt: TGCGCCAGCAGCTTGGTGGCGAGAGACTCCTACGAGCAGTACTTC; CDR3aa: CASSLVARDSYEQYF
abundance: -; d_gene: -; v_gene: TRBV9; j_gene: TRBJ1-1; CDR3nt: TGTGCCAGCAGCGTAGGTCGACGGAACACTGAAGCTTTCTTT; CDR3aa: CASSVGRRNTEAFF
abundance: -; d_gene: -; v_gene: TRBV29-1; j_gene: TRBJ1-2; CDR3nt: TGCAGCGTTAAGTGGTCAGGGACCAACCACGGCTACACCTTC; CDR3aa: CSVKWSGTNHGYTF
abundance: few; d_gene: -; v_gene: TRBV5-1; j_gene: TRBJ1-1; CDR3nt: TGCGCCAGCAGCTTTGGGTCGACAGCCACCAACACTGAAGCTTTCTTT; CDR3aa: CASSFGSTATNTEAFF
abundance: few; d_gene: -; v_gene: TRBV9; j_gene: TRBJ1-2; CDR3nt: TGTGCCAGCAGCCCCAAGGGTGGACAGTACTATGGCTACACCTTC; CDR3aa: CASSPKGGQYYGYTF
abundance: -; d_gene: -; v_gene: TRBV5-1; j_gene: TRBJ1-1; CDR3nt: TGCGCCAGCGGCCCTAGGGGGGGCGGAAACACTGAAGCTTTCTTT; CDR3aa: CASGPRGGGNTEAFF
abundance: once; d_gene: -; v_gene: TRBV7-8; j_gene: TRBJ2-2; CDR3nt: TGTGCCAGCAGCCCCCTACCCCGGGGGGAGCTGTTTTTT; CDR3aa: CASSPLPRGELFF
abundance: few; d_gene: TRBD1; v_gene: TRBV4-1; j_gene: TRBJ1-1; CDR3nt: TGCGCCAGCAGCCACAAATTTACAGGGGGGTTAACTGAAGCTTTCTTT; CDR3aa: CASSHKFTGGLTEAFF
abundance: -; d_gene: TRBD2; v_gene: TRBV9; j_gene: TRBJ2-1; CDR3nt: TGTGCCAGCAGCCCGGGGGGGGCGATGAATGAGCAGTTCTTC; CDR3aa: CASSPGGAMNEQFF
abundance: -; d_gene: TRBD2; v_gene: TRBV5-5; j_gene: TRBJ2-2; CDR3nt: TGTGCCAGCAGCCCGGCGGGGGGCCTCGACACCGGGGAGCTGTTTTTT; CDR3aa: CASSPAGGLDTGELFF
abundance: once; d_gene: TRBD2; v_gene: TRBV15; j_gene: TRBJ2-3; CDR3nt: TGTGCCACCGGCACGGAAGCGGGGGGCGCGCAGTATTTT; CDR3aa: CATGTEAGGAQYF